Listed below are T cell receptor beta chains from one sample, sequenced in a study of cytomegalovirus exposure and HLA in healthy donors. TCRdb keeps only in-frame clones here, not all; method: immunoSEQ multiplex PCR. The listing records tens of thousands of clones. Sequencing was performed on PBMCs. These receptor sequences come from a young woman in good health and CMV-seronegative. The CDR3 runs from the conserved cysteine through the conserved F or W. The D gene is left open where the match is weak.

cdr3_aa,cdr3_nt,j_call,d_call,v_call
CASSPGLAGGSLFF,TGTGCCAGCTCCCCGGGACTAGCGGGGGGAAGCCTGTTCTTC,TRBJ2-1,TRBD2,TRBV18
CASSRGGHMNTEAFF,TGTGCCAGCAGTCGAGGTGGACACATGAACACTGAAGCTTTCTTT,TRBJ1-1,.,TRBV6-5
CASSLDGGFNEKLFF,TGCGCCAGCAGCTTGGATGGGGGGTTTAATGAAAAACTGTTTTTT,TRBJ1-4,.,TRBV5-1
CASNEGQGRGYTF,TGTGCCAGCAACGAAGGACAGGGACGGGGCTACACCTTC,TRBJ1-2,TRBD1,TRBV28
CASSVDPRRYEQYF,TGTGCCAGCAGCGTAGACCCTAGGAGGTACGAGCAGTACTTC,TRBJ2-7,.,TRBV9
CASQQGRSYNSPLHF,TGTGCCAGCCAGCAAGGGAGGTCCTATAATTCACCCCTCCACTTT,TRBJ1-6,.,TRBV6-6
CASSIGGLQGMLGAFF,TGTGCCAGTAGTATAGGAGGCTTACAGGGAATGTTGGGAGCTTTCTTT,TRBJ1-1,.,TRBV19
CASYPSAGGYTF,TGTGCCTCCTACCCTTCGGCAGGAGGCTACACCTTC,TRBJ1-2,.,TRBV2
CASSLGGGNTEAFF,TGCGCCAGCAGCCTCGGGGGGGGCAACACTGAAGCTTTCTTT,TRBJ1-1,.,TRBV5-1
CAISDSVSGSSYEQYF,TGTGCCATCAGTGATTCGGTTAGCGGGAGCTCCTACGAGCAGTACTTC,TRBJ2-7,TRBD2,TRBV10-3
CASSIAGGRNEQFF,TGTGCCAGTAGTATAGCGGGGGGGAGAAATGAGCAGTTCTTC,TRBJ2-1,TRBD2,TRBV19
CAWSVLDREKLFF,TGTGCCTGGAGTGTACTGGACAGGGAAAAACTGTTTTTT,TRBJ1-4,TRBD1,TRBV30
CASTRGSREKLFF,TGTGCCAGTACCCGGGGGTCGAGGGAAAAACTGTTTTTT,TRBJ1-4,.,TRBV19
CASSYSAREGHTIYF,TGTGCCAGCAGTTACTCGGCCAGGGAGGGACACACCATATATTTT,TRBJ1-3,.,TRBV6-5
CASSLGQGGSEQYF,TGCGCCAGCAGCTTGGGACAGGGGGGATCCGAGCAGTACTTC,TRBJ2-7,TRBD1,TRBV5-1